A single sample is the source of the 15 T cell receptor beta chains below, sequenced in a study of T cell clones after liver transplantation. TCRdb keeps only in-frame clones here, not all; method: immunoSEQ multiplex PCR. The sample has approximately 65,000 clones, 80% to 95% seen once. Sequencing used CD4+ T cells from blood, obtained less than 26 months after liver transplant. Source of these receptors: a human patient who received a liver transplant. These T cells may partly come from the graft donor.

V gene TRBV9 combines with J gene TRBJ2-7; 11 bases are a match to TRBD2. Germline assignment: CDR1 SGDLS and CDR2 YYNGEE. The CDR3 runs to 14 residues. V trimming: 3 bases; J trimming: 6 bases; junction bases outside the gene matches: 5. DNA for the CDR3: TGTGCCAGCAGCGATACCGGGACTAGCGGCGAGCAGTACTTC. This sequence encodes CASSDTGTSGEQYF.

The chain joins TRBV28 to TRBJ1-2; D perhaps matches TRBD1 (6 bases). This CDR3 contains 15 residues. The germline gives CDR1 MDHEN, CDR2 SYDVKM. V lost 3 bases and J lost 4, with 15 bases in between. The CDR3 loop is CASSFPQGPLYGYTF. CDR3 bases: TGTGCCAGCAGTTTTCCGCAGGGGCCACTCTATGGCTACACCTTC.

CDR3 nucleotides: TGTGCCAGCAGCCCCGCCGGGAGCGGGAGGGGTATAAACGAGCAGTACTTC. Protein: CASSPAGSGRGINEQYF. The chain links TRBV5-4 to TRBJ2-7; 10 nucleotides line up with TRBD2. This CDR3 is built from 17 residues. V lost 4 bases and J lost 5; bases outside the gene matches: 15. Germline-derived CDR1 and CDR2 are SGHNT and YYREEE (reference sequence).

The genes are TRBV5-8 and TRBJ2-3; D unclear. The CDR3 covers 14 residues. The germline CDR1 and CDR2 sequences are SGHTS and YDEGEE. V was pared by 1 base and J by 3 bases, with 9 bases between. This chain's CDR3 is CASSLSMGTDTQYF. CDR3 DNA sequence: TGTGCCAGCAGCTTGTCAATGGGGACAGATACGCAGTATTTT.

This clone turned up a few times. The rearrangement links TRBV6-5 to TRBJ1-1, with TRBD1 as a possible D gene (5 bases). The V gene lost 10 bases and the J gene lost 1 base, with 13 bases spanning the gap. The CDR3 is made up of 13 amino acids. The germline V gene encodes CDR1 MNHEY and CDR2 SVGAGI. CDR3 amino acids: CAMVQAPNTEAFF. Written as DNA, the CDR3 is TGTGCCATGGTACAGGCCCCGAACACTGAAGCTTTCTTT.

This rearrangement joins TRBV7-3 to TRBJ2-1, with 9 positions matching TRBD2. This CDR3 spans 16 amino acids. The V segment lost 6 bases and the J segment 0 bases; nucleotides outside the gene matches: 6. Germline V gene sequence: CDR1 SGHTA, CDR2 FQGTGA. The CDR3 sequence is CASSLAGLSSYNEQFF. The CDR3 coding sequence is TGTGCCAGCAGTCTAGCGGGACTGAGCTCCTACAATGAGCAGTTCTTC.

The chain recombines TRBV18 with TRBJ1-2, with 7 nucleotides matching TRBD1. The CDR3 consists of 17 residues. The germline gives CDR1 KGHSH, CDR2 LQKENI. With V trimmed by 2 bases and J by 1 base, 10 bases remained unmatched. As DNA, the CDR3 is TGTGCCAGCTCACCAAGTGAGGGACAGCCGCTTAACTATGGCTACACCTTC. As protein: CASSPSEGQPLNYGYTF.

This chain connects TRBV27 to TRBJ2-3; no clear D gene. Trimming shortened V by 3 bases and J by 0 bases, and 7 bases separated the two germline ends. Per the germline V gene, CDR1 is MNHEY and CDR2 is SMNVEV (reference sequence). This CDR3 comprises 14 residues. As DNA, the CDR3 is TGTGCCAGCAGTTTTGTCTCTAGCACAGATACGCAGTATTTT. Amino acid sequence: CASSFVSSTDTQYF.

The V call is TRBV19, the J call TRBJ2-1; 9 nucleotides match TRBD1. The CDR3 contains 16 residues. V dropped 2 bases and J dropped 7; count of bases not matched to a gene: 9. Germline lookup yields CDR1 LNHDA and CDR2 SQIVND (reference sequence). Written as DNA, the CDR3 is TGTGCCAGTAGTATATTAAGGGGACAGGGTATTAATGAGCAGTTCTTC. Residues: CASSILRGQGINEQFF.

The chain is built from TRBV6-6 and TRBJ2-7, with D perhaps TRBD1 or TRBD2 (5 bases each). Trimming shortened V by 6 bases and J by 4 bases, and 10 bases separated the two germline ends. Germline loops: CDR1 MNHNY, CDR2 SVGAGI (reference sequence). The CDR3 sequence is 12 residues long. This CDR3 reads CASSPGRYEQYF. CDR3 DNA sequence: TGTGCCAGCAGCCCGGGGCGGTACGAGCAGTACTTC.

The chain couples TRBV5-1 to TRBJ2-3; D call uncertain. Trimming took 0 bases from V and 3 from J, leaving 11 bases between them. CDR1 SGHRS and CDR2 YFSETQ come from the germline V gene. The CDR3 covers 15 residues. CDR3 region: CASSLDGGRTDTQYF. The CDR3 DNA reads TGCGCCAGCAGCTTGGATGGCGGCCGGACAGATACGCAGTATTTT.

The chain recombines TRBV2 with TRBJ1-2; possibly TRBD1 for D (6 bases). The CDR3 length is 15 residues. CDR1 and CDR2 (germline): SNHLY, FYNNEI. Trimming removed 6 bases from V and 0 bases from J, with 14 bases in between. The DNA of the CDR3 is TGTGCCAGCAGCCCCAGGACAGATTCTAACTATGGCTACACCTTC. It encodes CASSPRTDSNYGYTF.

CDR3 amino acids: CASSFLYTQYF. Here the CDR3 DNA reads TGTGCCAGCAGTTTCCTATACACGCAGTATTTT. The gene calls are TRBV28 and TRBJ2-3, with unresolved D. V lost 3 bases to trimming and J lost 9 bases, with 7 bases between them. The CDR3 loop spans 11 amino acids. The germline CDR1 and CDR2 sequences are MDHEN and SYDVKM.

The gene calls are TRBV5-1 and TRBJ1-2; maybe TRBD1 (6 bases). The CDR3 sequence is 14 residues long. Trimming cost V 0 bases and J 6 bases, with 12 bases left between them. CDR1 SGHRS and CDR2 YFSETQ come from the germline V gene. CDR3: CASSLERGRDGYTF. In DNA, the CDR3 is TGCGCCAGCAGCTTGGAACGGGGGCGCGATGGCTACACCTTC.

This chain connects TRBV5-1 to TRBJ2-2, with TRBD1 matching 7 bases. V trimming: 0 bases; J trimming: 6 bases; junction bases outside the gene matches: 5. The CDR3 extends over 15 amino acids. CDR1 SGHRS and CDR2 YFSETQ come from the germline V gene. The CDR3 region is CASSLGAQGAGELFF. CDR3 bases: TGCGCCAGCAGCTTGGGGGCCCAGGGGGCCGGGGAGCTGTTTTTT.